Each of the 9 T cell receptor beta chains below was sequenced from the same sample in a study of CD8 T cells in Susac syndrome. Reverse transcription of roughly 0.45 to 1 ug RNA was performed with random hexamers. Using its own MiXCR run on the immunoSEQ multiplex PCR reads, TCRdb lists one record per CDR3 protein. Of about 140,000 distinct CDR3 sequences listed, 95% are singletons. The specimen sequenced was CD8+ T cells from PBMCs. Receptors were obtained from a human donor with Susac syndrome.

The V gene is TRBV7-8, the J gene TRBJ2-1; TRBD1 matches 8 bases. The CDR3 sequence is 16 residues long. Looked up from germline, CDR1 is SGHVS and CDR2 is FQNEAQ. The V gene end was trimmed by 5 bases and the J gene end by 3 bases; junction bases not matched to a gene: 9. CDR3 region: CASSPWTGIDYNEQFF. The CDR3 DNA reads TGTGCCAGCAGCCCCTGGACAGGGATCGACTACAATGAGCAGTTCTTC.

V and J are TRBV20-1 and TRBJ1-5, with D possibly TRBD1 on 6 matching bases. The CDR3 has 16 amino acids. V lost 3 bases, J lost 0 bases, and 15 bases lay in between. Germline assignment: CDR1 DFQATT and CDR2 SNEGSKA (reference sequence). The CDR3 sequence is CSASVRGRLSNQPQHF. In DNA form, the CDR3 reads TGCAGTGCTAGTGTCAGGGGAAGACTTAGCAATCAGCCCCAGCATTTT.

The count of this clonotype is one. This chain links TRBV29-1 with TRBJ2-6; no definite D call. The CDR3 consists of 14 residues. Between the trimmed V and J ends, which lost 6 bases and 0 bases, there was a span of 9 bases. Per germline, CDR1 SQVTM and CDR2 ANQGSEA. The CDR3 DNA reads as TGCAGCGTCGTTCCTAGCTCTGGGGCCAACGTCCTGACTTTC. It yields the protein CSVVPSSGANVLTF.

This chain connects TRBV5-4 to TRBJ2-5; 7 nucleotides agree with TRBD2. CDR1 and CDR2 from the germline V gene are SGHNT and YYREEE (reference sequence). The trim removed 4 bases at V and 4 bases at J, leaving 22 bases unmatched. The CDR3 sequence is 19 residues long. The CDR3: CASSLLGLGGGGSGETQYF. The CDR3 nucleotides are TGTGCCAGCAGCCTTTTGGGGTTGGGAGGTGGCGGGAGCGGAGAGACCCAGTACTTC.

The chain uses TRBV29-1 and TRBJ2-1, with 10 bases matching TRBD2. CDR1 is SQVTM and CDR2 is ANQGSEA in the germline V gene. The V and J ends lost 4 bases and 9 bases, in that order; junction bases with no gene match: 3. The CDR3 length is 12 residues. The CDR3 DNA follows: TGCAGCGTTGTAACTAGCGGGGTTGAGCAGTTCTTC. Translated: CSVVTSGVEQFF.

The rearrangement joins TRBV7-2 to TRBJ2-7, with 10 bases aligning to TRBD2. V lost 4 bases and J lost 3; bases outside the gene matches: 6. The length of the CDR3 is 15 residues. Germline values: CDR1 SGHTA, CDR2 FQGNSA. This CDR3 is CASSSTSGADYEQYF. In nucleotides, the CDR3 is TGTGCCAGCAGCTCAACTAGCGGGGCCGACTACGAGCAGTACTTC.

The count of this clonotype is one. CDR3 DNA: TGTGCCAGCAGTTCGATCGAGACTGGGGCCAACGTCCTGACTTTC. Residues: CASSSIETGANVLTF. The chain carries TRBV12-3 or TRBV12-4 and TRBJ2-6; D is uncertain. V gave up 4 bases and J gave up 2 bases, with 9 bases separating them. This CDR3 comprises 15 residues.

The chain links TRBV30 to TRBJ1-1; TRBD1 is a possible D gene (6 bases). Between the trimmed V and J ends, which lost 1 base and 5 bases, there was a span of 8 bases. Germline values: CDR1 GTSNPN, CDR2 SVGIG (reference sequence). The CDR3 loop spans 12 amino acids. The CDR3 protein is CAWSGGTTEAFF. In nucleotides, the CDR3 is TGTGCCTGGAGTGGAGGGACAACTGAAGCTTTCTTT.

The rearrangement links TRBV7-3 to TRBJ2-7; the D gene is possibly TRBD1 (6 bases). Germline values: CDR1 SGHTA, CDR2 FQGTGA. Trimming cost V 5 bases and J 3 bases, with 14 bases left between them. This CDR3 spans 14 amino acids. The CDR3 DNA reads as TGTGCCAGCAGCCCATCGGGGACACTCTACGAGCAGTACTTC. It yields the protein CASSPSGTLYEQYF.